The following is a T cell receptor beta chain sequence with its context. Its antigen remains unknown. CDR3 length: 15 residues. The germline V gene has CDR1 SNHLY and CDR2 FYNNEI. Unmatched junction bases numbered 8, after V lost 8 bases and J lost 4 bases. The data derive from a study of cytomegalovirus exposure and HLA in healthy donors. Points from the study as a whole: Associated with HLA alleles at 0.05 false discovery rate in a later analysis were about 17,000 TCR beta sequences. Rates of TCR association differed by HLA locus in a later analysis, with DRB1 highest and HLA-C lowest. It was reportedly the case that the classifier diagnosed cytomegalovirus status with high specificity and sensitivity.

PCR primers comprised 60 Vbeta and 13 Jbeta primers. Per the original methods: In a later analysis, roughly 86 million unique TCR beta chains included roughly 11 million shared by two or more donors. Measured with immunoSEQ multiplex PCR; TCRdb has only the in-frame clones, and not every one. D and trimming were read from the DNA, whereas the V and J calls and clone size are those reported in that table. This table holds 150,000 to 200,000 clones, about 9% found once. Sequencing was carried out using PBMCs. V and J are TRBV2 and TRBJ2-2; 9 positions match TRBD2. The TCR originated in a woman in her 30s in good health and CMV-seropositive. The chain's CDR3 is CASGREGRGTGELFF. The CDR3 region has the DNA TGTGCCAGCGGGCGGGAGGGCCGCGGCACCGGGGAGCTGTTTTTT.